The 24 T cell receptor beta chains given below trace back to one sample, sequenced in a study of blood T cell repertoires in COVID-19. Only in-frame clones appear in the TCRdb table, and some are missing; sequencing was by immunoSEQ multiplex PCR. The sample yields 120,000 to 150,000 clones, around 84% seen once. Material for sequencing was peripheral blood. Every receptor here comes from a human donor in a cohort sampled during active COVID-19.

By proportion, this clone is medium-sized. The chain joins TRBV6-5 to TRBJ1-2; 8 nucleotides align to TRBD1. Germline V gene sequence: CDR1 MNHEY, CDR2 SVGAGI. CDR3 length: 13 residues. V shed 9 bases and J 3 bases; nucleotides not matched to a gene: 6. CDR3 residues: CASYPGGDYGYTF. The DNA of the CDR3 is TGTGCCAGTTACCCAGGGGGCGACTATGGCTACACCTTC.

The chain recombines TRBV24-1 with TRBJ2-5; the match to TRBD1 covers 7 bases. V trimming: 4 bases; J trimming: 2 bases; junction bases outside the gene matches: 6. CDR1 is KGHDR, CDR2 SFDVKD, per germline. The CDR3 loop spans 15 amino acids. The CDR3 here is CATSEGRGWQETQYF. The CDR3 coding sequence is TGTGCCACCAGTGAGGGCAGGGGGTGGCAAGAGACCCAGTACTTC.

V and J are TRBV3-1 (or the pseudogene TRBV3-2) and TRBJ2-7; D is possibly TRBD1 (5 bases). V was pared by 0 bases and J by 6 bases, with 12 bases between. The germline gives CDR1 LGHDT, CDR2 YNNKEL (reference sequence). The length of the CDR3 is 14 residues. CDR3 sequence: CASSQDLPGSEQYF. The CDR3 region has the DNA TGTGCCAGCAGCCAAGATCTCCCAGGGTCCGAGCAGTACTTC.

The V and J genes are TRBV7-2 and TRBJ1-2, with D hard to call. CDR1 is SGHTA, CDR2 FQGNSA, per germline. Trimming pared 4 bases from V and 1 base from J, leaving 10 bases between. CDR3 length equals 14 residues. The CDR3 DNA reads TGTGCCAGCAGCTCGTCCGGCGGTAACTATGGCTACACCTTC. Protein product: CASSSSGGNYGYTF.

This sequence joins TRBV9 and TRBJ1-4, with D tentatively TRBD1 (5 bases). This CDR3 is built from 15 residues. V was shortened by 0 bases and J by 7 bases, with 13 bases between the two germline ends. Per germline, CDR1 SGDLS and CDR2 YYNGEE. The CDR3 is CASSVGSRVTEKLFF. CDR3 coding DNA: TGTGCCAGCAGCGTAGGAAGCAGGGTAACTGAAAAACTGTTTTTT.

The sample holds one count of this clone. The V gene is TRBV6-5, the J gene TRBJ2-5, with 11 bases identical to TRBD1. The germline V gene has CDR1 MNHEY and CDR2 SVGAGI. Germline trimming cut 5 bases from V and 5 bases from J; bases unmatched to any gene: 7. This CDR3 contains 15 residues. The CDR3 nucleotides are TGTGCCAGCAGTAGAGGGACAGGGGGGAAGGAGACCCAGTACTTC. This codes for CASSRGTGGKETQYF.

The chain joins TRBV5-4 to TRBJ2-3, with a weak D call TRBD1 (6 bases). The V end was cut by 1 base, the J end by 3 bases, with 9 bases between. The CDR3 is made up of 14 amino acids. Germline CDR1 SGHNT, CDR2 YYREEE (reference sequence). The DNA for the CDR3 is TGTGCCAGCAGCTTGCAGGGGCGGACAGATACGCAGTATTTT. It specifies CASSLQGRTDTQYF.

This chain links TRBV11-2 with TRBJ2-5; D is unresolved. The CDR3 sequence is 13 residues long. V lost 5 bases and J lost 5, with 12 bases in between. Germline CDR1 SGHAT, CDR2 FQNNGV. The CDR3 DNA reads as TGTGCCAGCAGCCTTTGGTACGGGGAGACCCAGTACTTC. Its protein product is CASSLWYGETQYF.

This clone has just one count. The DNA of the CDR3 is TGTGCCAGTAGTATTTCAGGGGCTGAGGGCTACACCTTC. This translates into CASSISGAEGYTF. The chain joins TRBV19 to TRBJ1-2, with D maybe TRBD1 (6 bases). Trimming pared 3 bases from V and 8 bases from J, leaving 13 bases between. The CDR3 sequence is 13 residues long. Germline values: CDR1 LNHDA, CDR2 SQIVND (reference sequence).

The chain combines TRBV7-7 with TRBJ2-5, with 8 bases matching TRBD1. Germline V CDR1 and CDR2: SSHAT, FNYEAQ (reference sequence). The CDR3 spans 16 residues. J gave up 1 base and V 1 base, and 5 bases lay outside the gene matches. The CDR3 region has the DNA TGTGCCAGCAGCTTAGAGGGCAGGGGGCTCCAAGAGACCCAGTACTTC. Its translation: CASSLEGRGLQETQYF. The full variable domain, rest sourced from reference TRBV7-7 and TRBJ2-5, is GAGVSQSPRYKVTKRGQDVTLRCDPISSHATLYWYQQALGQGPEFLTYFNYEAQPDKSGLPSDRFSAERPEGSISTLTIQRTEQRDSAMYRCASSLEGRGLQETQYFGPGTRLLVL.

The genes are TRBV7-9 and TRBJ2-2; 7 positions agree with TRBD1. CDR1 and CDR2 from the germline V gene are SEHNR and FQNEAQ (reference sequence). With 4 bases clipped from V and 0 bases from J, the junction kept 8 bases outside the gene matches. The CDR3 is 17 residues long. The CDR3 DNA reads as TGTGCCAGCAGCTCAACCCCGGGACAGTCGAACACCGGGGAGCTGTTTTTT. Amino acids: CASSSTPGQSNTGELFF.

This clone appeared once. This sequence joins TRBV18 and TRBJ2-7; TRBD2 aligns across 8 bases. CDR1 and CDR2 from the germline V gene are KGHSH and LQKENI. Trimming removed 0 bases from V and 5 bases from J; junction bases left unmatched: 6. The CDR3 contains 15 residues. CDR3 sequence: CASSPPSGGENEQYF. The DNA of the CDR3 is TGTGCCAGCTCACCACCGAGCGGGGGAGAAAACGAGCAGTACTTC.

This chain links TRBV9 with TRBJ2-2; 9 bases are shared with TRBD1. CDR1 is SGDLS and CDR2 is YYNGEE in the germline V gene. J lost 7 bases, V lost 0 bases, and 10 bases had no gene match. The CDR3 totals 17 residues. This CDR3 is CASSVGVGTGQIGELFF. The CDR3 region has the DNA TGTGCCAGCAGCGTAGGAGTTGGGACAGGGCAGATCGGGGAGCTGTTTTTT.

CDR3 sequence (DNA): TGCGCCAGCAGCCAAGATCCCGGGACAGGGGGCTACGAGCAGTACTTC. As protein: CASSQDPGTGGYEQYF. The chain carries TRBV4-3 and TRBJ2-7; 11 bases are a match to TRBD1. V gave up 0 bases and J gave up 3 bases; unmatched junction bases: 4. The CDR3 has 16 residues. Germline V gene lookup returns CDR1 LGHNA and CDR2 YSLEER.

This chain uses TRBV5-1 with TRBJ1-4, with 10 bases aligning to TRBD1. Unmatched junction bases numbered 6, after V lost 2 bases and J lost 8 bases. This CDR3 spans 15 amino acids. Germline loops: CDR1 SGHRS, CDR2 YFSETQ. The CDR3 bases are TGCGCCAGCAGCTTACTGGGACAGGGGAACGAAAAACTGTTTTTT. This codes for CASSLLGQGNEKLFF. The full variable domain, rest sourced from reference TRBV5-1 and TRBJ1-4, is KAGVTQTPRYLIKTRGQQVTLSCSPISGHRSVSWYQQTPGQGLQFLFEYFSETQRNKGNFPGRFSGRQFSNSRSEMNVSTLELGDSALYLCASSLLGQGNEKLFFGSGTQLSVL.

The genes are TRBV12-3 or TRBV12-4 and TRBJ1-2, with D tentatively TRBD1 (6 bases). Trimming left V 6 bases short and J 8 bases short, with 13 bases between. The CDR3 has 12 residues. CDR3 nucleotides: TGTGCCAGCAGACCAGGGGAGGGAGGCTACACCTTC. This translates into CASRPGEGGYTF.

The chain carries TRBV7-6 and TRBJ2-2; D is undetermined. V was trimmed by 5 bases and J by 1 base, leaving 14 bases between them. Germline V gene data show CDR1 as SGHVS and CDR2 as FNYEAQ. The CDR3 has 16 amino acids. The CDR3 region has the DNA TGTGCCAGCAGCCCCTACCCCCGACTGAACACCGGGGAGCTGTTTTTT. This codes for CASSPYPRLNTGELFF.

The V and J genes are TRBV28 and TRBJ1-4; D is perhaps TRBD1 (5 bases). There are 18 residues in the CDR3. The V gene lost 2 bases and the J gene lost 5 bases, with 21 bases spanning the gap. Germline V gives CDR1 MDHEN, CDR2 SYDVKM. CDR3 sequence: CASSLGRVGKFANEKLFF. The CDR3, as DNA: TGTGCCAGCAGTTTAGGCAGGGTGGGGAAGTTTGCAAATGAAAAACTGTTTTTT.

The chain has TRBV19 and TRBJ2-6, with TRBD1 as a possible D gene (5 bases). V was cut by 4 bases and J by 0 bases, with 19 bases left in between. CDR1 LNHDA and CDR2 SQIVND come from the germline V gene (reference sequence). CDR3 length: 19 amino acids. The CDR3 coding sequence is TGTGCCAGTAGTACAGGGCGGTGGACCCGACCCTCTGGGGCCAACGTCCTGACTTTC. Residues: CASSTGRWTRPSGANVLTF.

This chain connects TRBV25-1 to TRBJ2-5; tentative D call: TRBD1 (6 bases). Germline V gives CDR1 MGHDK, CDR2 SYGVNS. The V end lost 1 base, the J end lost 3 bases, and 15 bases lay between the germline ends. The CDR3 totals 16 residues. CDR3 nucleotides: TGTGCCAGCAGTGAATTAGGGGCCCACAGGGAAGAGACCCAGTACTTC. Protein sequence: CASSELGAHREETQYF.

The chain links TRBV27 to TRBJ1-5, with D unresolved. The CDR3 is made up of 13 amino acids. Germline assignment: CDR1 MNHEY and CDR2 SMNVEV (reference sequence). V was pared by 3 bases and J by 6 bases, with 9 bases between. CDR3 protein: CASSFGGSQPQHF. The CDR3 nucleotides are TGTGCCAGCAGTTTTGGTGGGAGTCAGCCCCAGCATTTT.

This rearrangement joins TRBV5-1 to TRBJ1-3; TRBD1 matches 7 bases. V lost 2 bases and J lost 0; bases outside the gene matches: 5. Germline-derived CDR1 and CDR2 are SGHRS and YFSETQ. The CDR3 is 16 residues long. The CDR3 protein is CASSLQGTSSGNTIYF. The CDR3 DNA reads as TGCGCCAGCAGCTTACAGGGGACCAGCTCTGGAAACACCATATATTTT.

This clone has only one observation. This chain joins TRBV6-5 and TRBJ1-6; a possible D gene is TRBD1 (5 bases). Germline assignment: CDR1 MNHEY and CDR2 SVGAGI. CDR3 length: 14 amino acids. Trimming stripped 3 bases from V and 9 bases from J, with 12 bases between. The CDR3 reads CASSYSQGGSPLHF. CDR3 DNA sequence: TGTGCCAGCAGTTATTCCCAGGGCGGTTCACCCCTCCACTTT.

The chain couples TRBV13 to TRBJ2-1; 7 nucleotides match TRBD1. Germline V gene data show CDR1 as PRHDT and CDR2 as FYEKMQ (reference sequence). Trimming at V came to 5 bases and at J to 6 bases, leaving 7 bases not matched to a gene. The CDR3 runs 14 residues. CDR3 sequence: CASSPPTGTNEQFF. CDR3 nucleotides: TGTGCCAGCAGCCCTCCGACAGGGACCAATGAGCAGTTCTTC.